The TCR beta chain under discussion was sequenced for a study of T cell repertoires in cytomegalovirus infection. This clonotype was seen only a few times. With 4 bases clipped from V and 1 base from J, the junction kept 2 bases outside the gene matches. CDR3 size: 14 residues. Via MiXCR, TCRdb re-called the reads, giving one row per CDR3 protein. Altogether 150,000 or so distinct CDR3 sequences are present, about 15% being singletons, with the ten largest covering roughly 20%. The sequence derives from a human donor in good health (CMV status not recorded). Some clones in this sample may be carry-over from other donors' samples. Sequenced material: CD8+ T cells from PBMCs. The chain is built from TRBV12-3 or TRBV12-4 and TRBJ2-5, with TRBD2 matching over 8 bases. The CDR3 is CASSWSGGQETQYF. In DNA form, the CDR3 reads TGTGCCAGCAGTTGGAGCGGGGGCCAAGAGACCCAGTACTTC.